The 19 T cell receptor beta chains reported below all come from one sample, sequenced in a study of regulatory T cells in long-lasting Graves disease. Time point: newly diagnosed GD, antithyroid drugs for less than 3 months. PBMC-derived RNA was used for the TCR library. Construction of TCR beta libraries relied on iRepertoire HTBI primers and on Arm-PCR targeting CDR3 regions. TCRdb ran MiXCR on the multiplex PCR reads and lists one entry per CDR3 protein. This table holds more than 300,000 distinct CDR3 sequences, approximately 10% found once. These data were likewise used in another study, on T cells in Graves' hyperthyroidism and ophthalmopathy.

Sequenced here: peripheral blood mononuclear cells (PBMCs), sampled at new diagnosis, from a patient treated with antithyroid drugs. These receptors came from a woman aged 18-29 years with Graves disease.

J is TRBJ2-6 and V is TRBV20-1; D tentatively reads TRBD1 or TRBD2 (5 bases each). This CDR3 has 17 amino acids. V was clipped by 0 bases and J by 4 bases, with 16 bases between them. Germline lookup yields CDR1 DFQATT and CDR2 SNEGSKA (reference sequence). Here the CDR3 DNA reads TGCAGTGCTAGAGATCTTACGTCAGGGACCGGGGCCAACGTCCTGACTTTC. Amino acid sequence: CSARDLTSGTGANVLTF.

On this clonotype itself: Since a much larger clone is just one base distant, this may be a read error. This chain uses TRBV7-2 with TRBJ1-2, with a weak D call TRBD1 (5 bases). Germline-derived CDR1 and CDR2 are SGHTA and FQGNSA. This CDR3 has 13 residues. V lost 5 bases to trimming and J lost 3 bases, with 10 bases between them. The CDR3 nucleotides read TGTGCCAGCAGCCCGGACACCTACTATGGCTACACCTTC. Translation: CASSPDTYYGYTF.

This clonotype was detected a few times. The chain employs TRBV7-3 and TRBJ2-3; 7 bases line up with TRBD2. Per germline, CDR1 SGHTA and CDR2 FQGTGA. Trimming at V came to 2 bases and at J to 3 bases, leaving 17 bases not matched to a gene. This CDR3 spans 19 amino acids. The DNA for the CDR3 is TGTGCCAGCAGCTTAGGCACCTGGGACGGGGGGTTAAATACAGATACGCAGTATTTT. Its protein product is CASSLGTWDGGLNTDTQYF.

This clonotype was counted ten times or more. The CDR3 sequence is CSARNSLATRTDTQYF. The CDR3 bases are TGCAGTGCCCGGAACTCACTAGCGACCCGTACAGATACGCAGTATTTT. The chain combines TRBV20-1 with TRBJ2-3, with 7 positions matching TRBD2. The CDR3 contains 16 residues. V shed 6 bases, J shed 3 bases, and the junction held 15 bases outside the gene matches. CDR1 is DFQATT, CDR2 SNEGSKA, per germline (reference sequence).

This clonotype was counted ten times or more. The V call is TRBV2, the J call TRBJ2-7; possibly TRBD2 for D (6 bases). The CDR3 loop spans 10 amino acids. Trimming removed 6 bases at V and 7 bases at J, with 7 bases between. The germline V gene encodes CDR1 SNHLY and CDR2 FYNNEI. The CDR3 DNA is TGTGCCAGCAGGGCGGGAGAGCAGTACTTC. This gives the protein CASRAGEQYF.

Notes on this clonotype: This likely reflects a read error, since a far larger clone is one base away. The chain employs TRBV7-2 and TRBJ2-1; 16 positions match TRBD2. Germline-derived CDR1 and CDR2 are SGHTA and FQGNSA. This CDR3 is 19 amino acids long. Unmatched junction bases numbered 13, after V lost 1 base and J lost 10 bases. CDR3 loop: CASSLERGLAGGSSYEQFF. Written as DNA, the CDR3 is TGTGCCAGCAGCTTAGAGAGGGGACTAGCGGGAGGGTCCTCCTACGAGCAGTTCTTC.

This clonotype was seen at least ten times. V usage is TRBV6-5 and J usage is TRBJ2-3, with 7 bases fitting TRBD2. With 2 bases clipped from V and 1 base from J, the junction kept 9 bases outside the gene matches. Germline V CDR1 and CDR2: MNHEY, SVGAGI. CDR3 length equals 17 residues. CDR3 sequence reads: CASSYLYNSGRTDTQYF. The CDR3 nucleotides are TGTGCCAGCAGTTACCTATATAATAGCGGGCGCACAGATACGCAGTATTTT.

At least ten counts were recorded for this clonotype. Here the CDR3 reads CASSTWASPGYEQYF. In DNA, the CDR3 is TGTGCCAGCAGTACCTGGGCGTCCCCAGGCTACGAGCAGTACTTC. J is TRBJ2-7 and V is TRBV28, with no clear D. CDR3 length: 15 amino acids. Trimming stripped 5 bases from V and 3 bases from J, with 17 bases between. Germline V gene sequence: CDR1 MDHEN, CDR2 SYDVKM.

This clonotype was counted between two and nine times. CDR3 sequence (DNA): TGTGCCACCACGGACCCCGGGACAGCAGGGAACACTGAAGCTTTCTTT. This sequence encodes CATTDPGTAGNTEAFF. V gene TRBV12-3 or TRBV12-4 combines with J gene TRBJ1-1; 7 positions match TRBD1. This CDR3 has 16 amino acids. The V and J ends lost 10 bases and 1 base, in that order; junction bases with no gene match: 15.

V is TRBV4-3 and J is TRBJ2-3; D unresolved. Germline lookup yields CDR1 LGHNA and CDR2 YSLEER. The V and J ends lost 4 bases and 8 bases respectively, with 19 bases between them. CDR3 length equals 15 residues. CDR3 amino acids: CASSPDGPLLGTQYF. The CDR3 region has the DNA TGCGCCAGCAGCCCTGACGGACCCCTGTTGGGTACGCAGTATTTT.

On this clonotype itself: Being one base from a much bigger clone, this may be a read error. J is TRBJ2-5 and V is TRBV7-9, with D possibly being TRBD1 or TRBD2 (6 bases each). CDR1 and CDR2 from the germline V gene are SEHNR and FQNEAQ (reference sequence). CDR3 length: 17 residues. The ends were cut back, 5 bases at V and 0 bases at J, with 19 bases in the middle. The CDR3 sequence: CASSPGRDTLDQETQYF. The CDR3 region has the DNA TGTGCCAGCAGCCCTGGGCGGGACACACTGGACCAAGAGACCCAGTACTTC. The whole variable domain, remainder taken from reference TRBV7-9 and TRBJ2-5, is DTGVSQNPRHKITKRGQNVTFRCDPISEHNRLYWYRQTLGQGPEFLTYFQNEAQLEKSRLLSDRFSAERPKGSFSTLEIQRTEQGDSAMYLCASSPGRDTLDQETQYFGPGTRLLVL.

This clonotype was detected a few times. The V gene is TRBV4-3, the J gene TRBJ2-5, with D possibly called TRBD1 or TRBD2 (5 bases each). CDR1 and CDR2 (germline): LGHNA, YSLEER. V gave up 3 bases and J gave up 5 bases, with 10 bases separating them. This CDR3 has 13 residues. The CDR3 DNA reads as TGCGCCAGCAGCCATGGGGCGGGCGAGACCCAGTACTTC. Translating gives CASSHGAGETQYF.

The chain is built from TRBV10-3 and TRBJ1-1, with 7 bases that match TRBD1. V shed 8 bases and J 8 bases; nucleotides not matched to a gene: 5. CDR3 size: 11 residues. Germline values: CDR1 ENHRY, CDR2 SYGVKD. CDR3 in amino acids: CAIGQTGEAFF. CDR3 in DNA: TGTGCCATCGGTCAGACAGGGGAAGCTTTCTTT.

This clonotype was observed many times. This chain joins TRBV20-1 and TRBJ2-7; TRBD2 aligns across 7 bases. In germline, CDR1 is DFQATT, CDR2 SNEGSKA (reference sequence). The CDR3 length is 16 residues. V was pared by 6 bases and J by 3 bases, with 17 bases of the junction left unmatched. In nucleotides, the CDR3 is TGCAGTGCCGAAAGTACAATAGCGGGCCGCTTCTACGAGCAGTACTTC. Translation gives CSAESTIAGRFYEQYF.

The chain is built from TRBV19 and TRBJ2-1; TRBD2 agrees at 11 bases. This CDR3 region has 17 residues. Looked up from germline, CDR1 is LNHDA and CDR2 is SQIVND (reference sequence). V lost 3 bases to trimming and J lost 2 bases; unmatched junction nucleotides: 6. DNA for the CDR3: TGTGCCAGTAGTATGGCTAGCGGGAGGTTGGCCTACAATGAGCAGTTCTTC. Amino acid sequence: CASSMASGRLAYNEQFF.

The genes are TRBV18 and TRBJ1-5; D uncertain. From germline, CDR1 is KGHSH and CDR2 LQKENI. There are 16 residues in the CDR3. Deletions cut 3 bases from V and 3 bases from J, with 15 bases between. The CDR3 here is CASSPIVISYNQPQHF. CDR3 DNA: TGTGCCAGCTCACCCATCGTGATCAGTTACAATCAGCCCCAGCATTTT.

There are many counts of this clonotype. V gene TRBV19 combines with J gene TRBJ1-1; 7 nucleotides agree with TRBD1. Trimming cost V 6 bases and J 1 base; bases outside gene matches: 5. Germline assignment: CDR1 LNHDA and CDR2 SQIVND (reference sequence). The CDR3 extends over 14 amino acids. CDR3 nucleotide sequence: TGTGCCAGTAGGGGACAGTCTGCGAACACTGAAGCTTTCTTT. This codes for CASRGQSANTEAFF.

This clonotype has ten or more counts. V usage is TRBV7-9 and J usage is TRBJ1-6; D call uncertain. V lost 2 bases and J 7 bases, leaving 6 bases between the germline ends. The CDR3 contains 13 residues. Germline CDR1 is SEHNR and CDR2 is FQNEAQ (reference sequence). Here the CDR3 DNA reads TGTGCCAGCAGCTTACGAGAGAATTCACCCCTCCACTTT. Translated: CASSLRENSPLHF.

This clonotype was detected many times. The CDR3 nucleotides read TGTGCCAGCAGTAGACAGGCCCGGGACACTGAAGCTTTCTTT. Translation: CASSRQARDTEAFF. This chain links TRBV27 with TRBJ1-1; a possible D gene is TRBD1 (6 bases). V was shortened by 5 bases and J by 3 bases, with 13 bases between the two germline ends. Germline CDR1 and CDR2: MNHEY and SMNVEV (reference sequence). The CDR3 runs to 14 residues.